The 18 T cell receptor beta chains reported below all come from one sample, sequenced in a study of shared clonotypes between healthy human individuals. Profiling relied on immunoSEQ multiplex PCR, and the TCRdb table lists in-frame clones only, not all of them. The profile shows over a million clones, around 82% of them singletons. Sequenced sample: memory CD4+ T cells from PBMCs. Subset reported: CD45RA-negative fraction. All receptors come from a man aged 18 to 35 in good health. Some clones in this sample may be carry-over from other donors' samples.

V gene TRBV4-2 combines with J gene TRBJ1-2; D gene ambiguous. CDR3 length equals 13 residues. Trimming cost V 2 bases and J 4 bases, with 8 bases left between them. Germline lookup yields CDR1 LGHNA and CDR2 YNFKEQ. The chain's CDR3 is CASSQSESYGYTF. The CDR3, as DNA: TGTGCCAGCAGCCAATCTGAGAGCTATGGCTACACCTTC.

The chain links TRBV2 to TRBJ1-2; D unclear. V lost 3 bases and J lost 0, with 11 bases in between. Germline lookup yields CDR1 SNHLY and CDR2 FYNNEI. The CDR3 covers 15 residues. CDR3 sequence (DNA): TGTGCCAGCAGTGAGGGGTGGAGCCCTAACTATGGCTACACCTTC. As protein: CASSEGWSPNYGYTF.

Turning to this clone: Other DNA variants within this sample encode the same CDR3. The rearrangement joins TRBV6-1 to TRBJ1-1; weak D call: TRBD1 (5 bases). CDR3 length: 13 residues. Germline lookup yields CDR1 MNHNS and CDR2 SASEGT. V was clipped by 4 bases and J by 1 base, with 7 bases between them. For the CDR3, the DNA is TGTGCCAGCAGTGCCGACAGGAACACTGAAGCTTTCTTT. It yields the protein CASSADRNTEAFF.

The CDR3 spells CASRRAGGYLGNTIYF. As DNA, the CDR3 is TGTGCCAGCAGGCGGGCAGGGGGATATTTGGGAAACACCATATATTTT. This chain links TRBV28 with TRBJ1-3; 7 nucleotides line up with TRBD1. The CDR3 is 16 residues long. Trimming cost V 6 bases and J 4 bases; bases outside gene matches: 12. CDR1 is MDHEN, CDR2 SYDVKM, per germline.

V is TRBV28 and J is TRBJ2-2; 8 bases are shared with TRBD1. After removal of 2 bases from V and 1 base from J, the junction contained 0 bases not matched to a gene. Germline V gene sequence: CDR1 MDHEN, CDR2 SYDVKM. The CDR3 length is 15 residues. The CDR3 sequence: CASSLGQGNTGELFF. The CDR3 nucleotides read TGTGCCAGCAGTTTAGGACAGGGGAACACCGGGGAGCTGTTTTTT.

This clone was recorded many times. The CDR3 DNA reads as TGTGCCAGCTCAGAGTACAGCGGGACCCGGGGTGGTGAGCAGTTCTTC. Its protein is CASSEYSGTRGGEQFF. This chain joins TRBV11-1 and TRBJ2-1, with 7 bases fitting TRBD2. Per germline, CDR1 SGHAT and CDR2 FQDESV (reference sequence). J gave up 9 bases and V 8 bases, and 19 bases lay outside the gene matches. This CDR3 comprises 16 residues.

The count of this clone is one. The sample holds other DNA sequences that translate to the same CDR3. The genes are TRBV2 and TRBJ1-1; the D is unclear. V gave up 3 bases and J gave up 0 bases, with 8 bases separating them. This CDR3 has 14 amino acids. CDR1 SNHLY and CDR2 FYNNEI come from the germline V gene. CDR3 sequence: CASSERRLNTEAFF. The CDR3 DNA follows: TGTGCCAGCAGTGAGCGGCGTTTGAACACTGAAGCTTTCTTT.

The chain carries TRBV28 and TRBJ1-5; TRBD1 aligns across 8 bases. Trimming at V came to 7 bases and at J to 0 bases, leaving 8 bases not matched to a gene. In germline, CDR1 is MDHEN, CDR2 SYDVKM. The length of the CDR3 is 16 residues. The CDR3 is CASTHRGVGSNQPQHF. CDR3 DNA sequence: TGTGCCAGCACCCACAGGGGGGTAGGTAGCAATCAGCCCCAGCATTTT.

The genes are TRBV7-8 and TRBJ2-6, with D hard to call. Trimming left V 5 bases short and J 2 bases short, with 10 bases between. Germline V gene sequence: CDR1 SGHVS, CDR2 FQNEAQ. This CDR3 has 15 amino acids. CDR3 protein: CASSPVHAGANVLTF. The CDR3 DNA is TGTGCCAGCAGCCCTGTGCACGCTGGGGCCAACGTCCTGACTTTC.

J is TRBJ1-2 and V is TRBV28; a weak D match, TRBD1 (5 bases). The germline CDR1 and CDR2 sequences are MDHEN and SYDVKM. This CDR3 comprises 15 residues. V was trimmed by 0 bases and J by 8 bases, leaving 16 bases between them. CDR3 loop: CASSLWGEGSSGYTF. The CDR3 nucleotides are TGTGCCAGCAGTTTATGGGGGGAGGGGTCTAGCGGCTACACCTTC.

This chain joins TRBV27 and TRBJ2-3, with no clear D. This CDR3 contains 14 residues. Germline V gives CDR1 MNHEY, CDR2 SMNVEV (reference sequence). V was shortened by 6 bases and J by 3 bases, with 13 bases between the two germline ends. In nucleotides, the CDR3 is TGTGCCAGCAGCTCGACCCGATGGACAGATACGCAGTATTTT. Amino acid sequence: CASSSTRWTDTQYF.

The V call is TRBV2, the J call TRBJ2-3, with 11 bases that match TRBD2. Germline V gives CDR1 SNHLY, CDR2 FYNNEI. The CDR3 totals 15 residues. The V gene end was trimmed by 7 bases and the J gene end by 2 bases; junction bases not matched to a gene: 5. This CDR3 is CASILLAGVTDTQYF. The CDR3 DNA is TGTGCCAGCATTTTACTAGCGGGAGTCACAGATACGCAGTATTTT. Full variable domain (rest looked up from reference TRBV2 and TRBJ2-3): EPEVTQTPSHQVTQMGQEVILRCVPISNHLYFYWYRQILGQKVEFLVSFYNNEISEKSEIFDDQFSVERPDGSNFTLKIRSTKLEDSAMYFCASILLAGVTDTQYFGPGTRLTVL.

The chain joins TRBV2 to TRBJ1-5; D is perhaps TRBD1 (6 bases). Trimming left V 4 bases short and J 9 bases short, with 19 bases between. CDR3 length: 15 amino acids. Germline values: CDR1 SNHLY, CDR2 FYNNEI. The CDR3 DNA is TGTGCCAGCAGTGGGAGACAGGACGCCCAGAGGCCCCAGCATTTT. It encodes CASSGRQDAQRPQHF.

This clone has more than one count but fewer than ten. V gene TRBV18 combines with J gene TRBJ1-5, with D perhaps matching TRBD1 (6 bases). This CDR3 is 19 amino acids long. The V and J ends lost 5 bases and 6 bases respectively, with 29 bases between them. Germline CDR1 is KGHSH and CDR2 is LQKENI. The CDR3: CASSDFIRRGGAGIQPQHF. DNA for the CDR3: TGTGCCAGCTCAGACTTTATACGTCGGGGGGGCGCGGGCATTCAGCCCCAGCATTTT.

The rearrangement uses TRBV6-1 and TRBJ1-2; D gene uncertain. The CDR3 spans 14 residues. The germline V gene encodes CDR1 MNHNS and CDR2 SASEGT. V lost 1 base, J lost 5 bases, and 11 bases lay in between. For the CDR3, the DNA is TGTGCCAGCAGTGAAGGTTGGGCCACATATGGCTACACCTTC. Protein product: CASSEGWATYGYTF.

This clone was counted once. This rearrangement joins TRBV4-1 to TRBJ1-4; D may be TRBD1 (6 bases). Between the trimmed V and J ends, which lost 6 bases and 5 bases, there was a span of 22 bases. This CDR3 is 17 amino acids long. Germline CDR1 MGHRA, CDR2 YSYEKL. The CDR3 DNA sequence: TGCGCCAGCAGACCTTTCGCCAGGGGCGCCTCGAATGAAAAACTGTTTTTT. This sequence encodes CASRPFARGASNEKLFF.

The V call is TRBV10-3, the J call TRBJ2-5; D tentatively reads TRBD1 or TRBD2 (5 bases each). CDR1 is ENHRY and CDR2 is SYGVKD in the germline V gene. The CDR3 extends over 13 amino acids. V gave up 1 base and J gave up 5 bases, with 8 bases separating them. CDR3 in amino acids: CAISELGVETQYF. The CDR3 nucleotides read TGTGCCATCAGTGAGTTGGGGGTGGAGACCCAGTACTTC.

This clone has a handful of counts. The sample has other DNA sequences that encode this CDR3 too. V is TRBV28 and J is TRBJ1-2; D may be TRBD1 (6 bases). V shed 4 bases and J shed 2 bases, with 8 bases lying between them. The CDR3 extends over 13 amino acids. Germline CDR1 MDHEN, CDR2 SYDVKM. CDR3 coding DNA: TGTGCCAGCAGTTCCACAGGGAACTATGGCTACACCTTC. As protein: CASSSTGNYGYTF.